This T cell receptor beta chain was sequenced for a study of blood T cell repertoires in COVID-19. CDR1 MNHEY and CDR2 SVGAGI come from the germline V gene. Trimming took 4 bases from V and 5 from J, leaving 12 bases between them. This CDR3 region has 13 residues. The data were produced by immunoSEQ multiplex PCR, yet TCRdb's version contains in-frame clones alone and is incomplete. The data contain roughly 20,000 clones, more than 85% of them singletons. The chain is built from TRBV6-5 and TRBJ2-7; a possible D gene is TRBD1 (6 bases). This sequence was found in a woman between 50 and 59 years old with active COVID-19. The source material was peripheral blood. CDR3 coding DNA: TGTGCCAGCAGTTCTACAGGGTTGGACGAGCAGTACTTC. It translates to CASSSTGLDEQYF.